These 9 T cell receptor beta chains were sequenced from one sample in a study of T cell repertoires in cytomegalovirus infection. Antigen specificity for these receptors is unknown. Using its own MiXCR run on the reads, TCRdb lists one record per CDR3 protein. The sample shows about 920,000 distinct CDR3 sequences, 31% of them seen only once. The input for sequencing was cultured CD8+ T cells from PBMCs, taken from culture after CMV antigen stimulation. These receptors all stem from a human donor in good health (CMV status not recorded). Some clones in this sample may be carry-over from other donors' samples.

The chain employs TRBV20-1 and TRBJ2-7; either TRBD1 or TRBD2 may supply D (5 bases each). CDR3 length: 12 amino acids. CDR1 is DFQATT, CDR2 SNEGSKA, per germline (reference sequence). The V gene lost 5 bases and the J gene lost 9 bases, with 17 bases spanning the gap. CDR3 loop: CSAGGRNRGQYF. DNA for the CDR3: TGCAGTGCTGGGGGACGGAACCGGGGGCAGTACTTC.

The chain uses TRBV27 and TRBJ2-5, with D perhaps TRBD1 (6 bases). The ends were cut back, 1 base at V and 4 bases at J, with 13 bases in the middle. In germline, CDR1 is MNHEY, CDR2 SMNVEV (reference sequence). The CDR3 is 15 residues long. CDR3 amino acids: CASSLWVRGLETQYF. The CDR3 DNA reads TGTGCCAGCAGTTTATGGGTCAGGGGATTAGAGACCCAGTACTTC.

Comments on this clonotype: A much larger clone differs by one base, so this may be a read error. The chain has TRBV7-6 and TRBJ2-2, with D unresolved. CDR1 is SGHVS, CDR2 FNYEAQ, per germline. The CDR3 runs 12 residues. The CDR3 DNA is TGTACCAGCAGGTCGTTCACCGGGGAGCTGTTTTTT. Its protein is CTSRSFTGELFF.

The V gene is TRBV2, the J gene TRBJ2-2; no reliable D call. This CDR3 contains 13 residues. Between the trimmed V and J ends, which lost 4 bases and 2 bases, there was a span of 5 bases. CDR1 is SNHLY, CDR2 FYNNEI, per germline. Here the CDR3 DNA reads TGTGCCAGCAGTGGGGGTAACACCGGGGAGCTGTTTTTT. Amino acid sequence: CASSGGNTGELFF.

A few counts support this clonotype. J is TRBJ2-1 and V is TRBV5-5; 7 positions agree with TRBD2. The CDR3 contains 15 residues. After removal of 2 bases from V and 3 bases from J, the junction contained 5 bases not matched to a gene. CDR1 and CDR2 (germline): SGHKS, YYEKEE (reference sequence). The CDR3 sequence is CASSFWLADYNEQFF. In DNA, the CDR3 is TGTGCCAGCAGCTTTTGGCTAGCGGACTACAATGAGCAGTTCTTC.

Turning to this clonotype: Given a much more abundant clone one base away, this may be a read error. The CDR3 DNA reads as TGTGCCAGCCCCCAGGGGAACACTGAAGCTTTCTTT. Its protein is CASPQGNTEAFF. The J gene is TRBJ1-1, the V gene TRBV2; possible D gene TRBD1, 5 bases. The CDR3 loop spans 12 amino acids. The germline V gene encodes CDR1 SNHLY and CDR2 FYNNEI. Trimming took 8 bases from V and 1 from J, leaving 8 bases between them.

This chain uses TRBV19 with TRBJ1-2; the D is unclear. CDR3 length: 13 amino acids. CDR1 is LNHDA and CDR2 is SQIVND in the germline V gene (reference sequence). V was cut by 1 base and J by 8 bases, with 11 bases left in between. CDR3 sequence reads: CASSIGQPGGYTF. CDR3 sequence (DNA): TGTGCCAGTAGTATAGGGCAACCGGGAGGCTACACCTTC.

This clonotype turned up a few times. The CDR3 region is CASSWGALMNTEAFF. The CDR3 DNA follows: TGTGCCAGCAGTTGGGGCGCGTTAATGAACACTGAAGCTTTCTTT. V is TRBV6-1 and J is TRBJ1-1; D is possibly TRBD1 (5 bases). Germline CDR1 MNHNS, CDR2 SASEGT. CDR3 length: 15 amino acids. V lost 5 bases, J lost 0 bases, and 13 bases lay in between.

This clonotype showed up just a few times. The chain combines TRBV7-9 with TRBJ2-4; 7 nucleotides agree with TRBD1. The germline V gene encodes CDR1 SEHNR and CDR2 FQNEAQ (reference sequence). The CDR3 runs to 14 residues. With V trimmed by 4 bases and J by 3 bases, 3 bases remained unmatched. The CDR3 DNA reads TGTGCCAGCAGCTCGGACAGGAACAAAAACATTCAGTACTTC. As protein: CASSSDRNKNIQYF.